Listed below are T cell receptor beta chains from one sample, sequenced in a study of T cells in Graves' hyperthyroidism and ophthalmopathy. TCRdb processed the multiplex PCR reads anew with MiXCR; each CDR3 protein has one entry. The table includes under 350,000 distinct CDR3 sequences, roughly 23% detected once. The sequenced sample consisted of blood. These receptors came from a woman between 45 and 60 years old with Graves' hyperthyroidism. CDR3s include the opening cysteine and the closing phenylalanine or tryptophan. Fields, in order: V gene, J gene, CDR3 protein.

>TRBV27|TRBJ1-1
CASSNGGVNTEAFF
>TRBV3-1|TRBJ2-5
CASSQVPQETQYF
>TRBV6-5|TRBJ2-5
CASSYSGLETQYF
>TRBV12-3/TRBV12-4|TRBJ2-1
CASGDRVGNEQFF
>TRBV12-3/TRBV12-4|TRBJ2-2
CASSFTGGRGELFF
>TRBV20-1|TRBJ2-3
CSARDSSGRAADTQYF
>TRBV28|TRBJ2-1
CALGGAGSYNEQFF
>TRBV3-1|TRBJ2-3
CASSPSGLTDTQYF
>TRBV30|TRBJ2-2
CAWSLSTGELFF
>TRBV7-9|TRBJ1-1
CASSLNAMNTEAFF
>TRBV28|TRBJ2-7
CASSFRRYEQYF
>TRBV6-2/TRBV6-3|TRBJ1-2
CASSFTGEGYGYTF
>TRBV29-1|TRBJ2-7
CSVEKGGEQYF
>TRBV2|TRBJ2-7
CASSRTGSSEQYF
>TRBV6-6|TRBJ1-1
CASSYSFGTEAFF
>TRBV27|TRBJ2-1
CASSGGGLAGQGGLSYNEQFF
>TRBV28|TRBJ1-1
CASSHAGRSTEAFF
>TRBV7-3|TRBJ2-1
CASSPRQTYNEQFF
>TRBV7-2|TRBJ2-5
CASSLDRPLADTQETQYF
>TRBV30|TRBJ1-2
CAWTRTGGSKRFNYGYTF
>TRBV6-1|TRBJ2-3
CASSGTGTSGGRAQYF
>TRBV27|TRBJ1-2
CASRGQGIYGYTF
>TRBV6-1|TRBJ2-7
CASTSRDTGTYEQYF
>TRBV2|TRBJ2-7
CASSENRASLLTAYEQYF
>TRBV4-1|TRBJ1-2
CASSERGDRNYGYTF
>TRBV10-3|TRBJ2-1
CAIAGLAGPSSYNEQFF
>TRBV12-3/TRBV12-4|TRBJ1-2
CASSLRQAFGYTF
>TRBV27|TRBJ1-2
CASGAGGNYGYTF
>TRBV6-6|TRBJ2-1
CASSYSLGLSYNEQFF
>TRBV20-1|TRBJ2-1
CSAPRLAGGHYNEQFF
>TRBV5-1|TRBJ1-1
CASRAGGGMNTEAFF
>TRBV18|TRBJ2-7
CASSEGMGEQYF
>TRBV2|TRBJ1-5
CASSPYPAVGQPQHF
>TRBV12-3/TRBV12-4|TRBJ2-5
CASSLMSTEETQYF
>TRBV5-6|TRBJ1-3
CASLLQSSGNTIYF
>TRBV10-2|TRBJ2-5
CASRGGRGETQYF
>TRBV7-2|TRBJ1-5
CASSPDGQPNQPQHF
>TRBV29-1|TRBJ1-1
CSVAGTANTEAFF
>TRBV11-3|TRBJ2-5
CASSLGDREEETQYF
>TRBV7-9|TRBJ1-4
CASSLANEKLFF
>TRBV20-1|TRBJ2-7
CSARGKRGSYEQYF
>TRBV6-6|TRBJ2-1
CASSYKAGGPNEQFF
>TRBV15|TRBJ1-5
CATSRVVGARSNQPQHF
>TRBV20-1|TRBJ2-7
CSTVPDGAYEQYF
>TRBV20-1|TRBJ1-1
CSATPGANTEAFF
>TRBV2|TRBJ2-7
CASSDVGQGNYEQYF
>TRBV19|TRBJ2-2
CASSSGRAFTGELFF
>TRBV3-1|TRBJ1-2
CASSLSDRFNYGYTF